This TCR beta chain was identified during a study of cytomegalovirus exposure and HLA in healthy donors. Study-wide results and caveats: An analysis done earlier found most TCR beta V segments productive about 87% or about 30% of the time. The Asian-associated ancestry cluster reportedly had fewer N-insertions than the approximately 670-donor mean in a later analysis.

On this clone: Its cognate antigen is unknown.

Researchers ran the PCR with 60 Vbeta and 13 Jbeta primers. Original processing methods: There were 80 million or so unique TCR beta chains by a later count, and about 11 million of them were shared. Libraries were prepared by immunoSEQ multiplex PCR; TCRdb keeps only in-frame clonotypes and omits some of them. V and J calls and clone size are as listed in that table; D and trimming were resolved from the DNA. In the table there are approximately 160,000 clones, 60% to 80% of which are singletons. CDR1 LNHDA and CDR2 SQIVND come from the germline V gene (reference sequence). Germline trimming cut 3 bases from V and 6 bases from J; bases unmatched to any gene: 5. CDR3 size: 13 residues.

The V gene is TRBV19, the J gene TRBJ2-7; 7 bases fit TRBD1. What was sequenced was PBMCs. The sequence derives from a male donor in good health and CMV-seronegative. The CDR3 loop reads CASSISTGREQYF. In DNA, the CDR3 is TGTGCCAGTAGTATTTCGACAGGGCGCGAGCAGTACTTC.